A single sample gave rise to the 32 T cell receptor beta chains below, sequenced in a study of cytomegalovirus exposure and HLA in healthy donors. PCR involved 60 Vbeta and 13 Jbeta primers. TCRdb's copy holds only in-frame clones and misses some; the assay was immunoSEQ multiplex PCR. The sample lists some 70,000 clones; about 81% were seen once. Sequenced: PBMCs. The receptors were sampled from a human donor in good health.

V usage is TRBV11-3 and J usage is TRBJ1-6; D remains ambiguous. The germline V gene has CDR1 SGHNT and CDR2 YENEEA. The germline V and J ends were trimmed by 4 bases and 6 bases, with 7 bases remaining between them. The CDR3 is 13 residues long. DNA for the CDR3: TGTGCCAGCAGCTCACTCCCTAATTCACCCCTCCACTTT. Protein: CASSSLPNSPLHF.

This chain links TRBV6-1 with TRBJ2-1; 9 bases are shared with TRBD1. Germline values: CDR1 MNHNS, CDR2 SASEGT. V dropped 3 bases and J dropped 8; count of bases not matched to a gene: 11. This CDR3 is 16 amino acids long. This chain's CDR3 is CASSDGQGFIVDEQFF. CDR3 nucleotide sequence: TGTGCCAGCAGTGACGGACAGGGGTTCATCGTCGATGAGCAGTTCTTC.

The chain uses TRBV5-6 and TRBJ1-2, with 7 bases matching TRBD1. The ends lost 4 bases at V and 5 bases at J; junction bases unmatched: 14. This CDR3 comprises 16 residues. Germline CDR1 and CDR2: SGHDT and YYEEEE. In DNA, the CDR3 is TGTGCCAGCAGCGCGGTAACCCGGACAGGTCGGTATGGCTACACCTTC. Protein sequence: CASSAVTRTGRYGYTF.

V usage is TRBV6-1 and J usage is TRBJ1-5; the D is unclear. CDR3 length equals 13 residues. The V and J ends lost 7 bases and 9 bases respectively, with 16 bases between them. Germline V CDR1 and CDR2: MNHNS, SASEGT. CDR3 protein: CASTPFEGLPQHF. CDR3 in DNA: TGTGCCAGCACCCCATTTGAGGGCTTGCCCCAGCATTTT.

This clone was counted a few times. The CDR3 spells CASSQADTYNEAFF. The CDR3 DNA is TGCGCCAGCAGCCAAGCTGACACTTACAATGAAGCTTTCTTT. The chain is built from TRBV4-1 and TRBJ1-1, with no clear D. CDR1 is MGHRA, CDR2 YSYEKL, per germline. The CDR3 is made up of 14 amino acids. V lost 1 base and J 7 bases, leaving 13 bases between the germline ends.

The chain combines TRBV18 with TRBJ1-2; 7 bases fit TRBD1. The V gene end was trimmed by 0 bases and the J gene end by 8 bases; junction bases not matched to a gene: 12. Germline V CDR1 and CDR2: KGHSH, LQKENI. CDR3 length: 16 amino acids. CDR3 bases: TGTGCCAGCTCACCACCATCGGACAGGCGGTCGGGAGGCTACACCTTC. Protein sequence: CASSPPSDRRSGGYTF.

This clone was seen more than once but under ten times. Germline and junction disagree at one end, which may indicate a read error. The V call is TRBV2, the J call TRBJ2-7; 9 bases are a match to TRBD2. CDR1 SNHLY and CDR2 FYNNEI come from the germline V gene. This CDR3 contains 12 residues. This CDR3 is CASSALAGVMDF. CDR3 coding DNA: TGTGCCAGCAGTGCGTTAGCGGGGGTCATGGACTTC.

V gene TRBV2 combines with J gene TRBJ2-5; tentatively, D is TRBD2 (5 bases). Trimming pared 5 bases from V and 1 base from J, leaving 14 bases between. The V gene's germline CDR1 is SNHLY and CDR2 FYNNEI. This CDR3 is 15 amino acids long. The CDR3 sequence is CASSPSPDFQETQYF. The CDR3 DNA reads TGTGCCAGCAGTCCTTCACCGGACTTCCAAGAGACCCAGTACTTC.

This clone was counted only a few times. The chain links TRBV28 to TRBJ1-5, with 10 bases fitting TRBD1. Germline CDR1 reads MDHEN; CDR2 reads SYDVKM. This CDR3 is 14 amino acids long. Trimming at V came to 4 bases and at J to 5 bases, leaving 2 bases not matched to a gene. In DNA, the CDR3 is TGTGCCAGCAGTTCGGGACAGGGGCATCAGCCCCAGCATTTT. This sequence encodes CASSSGQGHQPQHF.

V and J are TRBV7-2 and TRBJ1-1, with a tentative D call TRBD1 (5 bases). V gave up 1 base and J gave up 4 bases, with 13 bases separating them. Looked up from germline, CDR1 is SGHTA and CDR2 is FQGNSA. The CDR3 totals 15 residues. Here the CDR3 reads CASSLVLTESTEAFF. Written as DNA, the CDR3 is TGTGCCAGCAGCTTAGTTCTGACAGAAAGCACTGAAGCTTTCTTT.

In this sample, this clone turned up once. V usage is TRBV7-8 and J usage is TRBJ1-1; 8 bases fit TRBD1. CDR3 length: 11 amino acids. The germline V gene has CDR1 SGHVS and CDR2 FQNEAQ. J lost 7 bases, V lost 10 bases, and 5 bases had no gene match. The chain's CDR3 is CATGTGIEAFF. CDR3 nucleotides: TGTGCCACAGGGACAGGCATTGAAGCTTTCTTT.

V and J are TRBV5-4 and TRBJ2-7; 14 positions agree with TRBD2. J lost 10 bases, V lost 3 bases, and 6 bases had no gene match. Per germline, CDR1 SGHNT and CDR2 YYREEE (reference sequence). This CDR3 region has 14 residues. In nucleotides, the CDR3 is TGTGCCAGCAGCTATCCGGGACTAGCGGGGGCCCAGTACTTC. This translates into CASSYPGLAGAQYF.

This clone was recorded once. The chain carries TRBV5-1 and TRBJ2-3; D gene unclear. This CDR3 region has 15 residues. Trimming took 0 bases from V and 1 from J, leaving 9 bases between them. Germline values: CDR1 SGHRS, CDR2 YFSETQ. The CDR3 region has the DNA TGCGCCAGCAGCTTGGGAGCTCCCCGCACAGATACGCAGTATTTT. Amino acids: CASSLGAPRTDTQYF.

For the CDR3, the DNA is TGTGCCAGTACAGGGGGAGGTCGGAGCAATCAGCCCCAGCATTTT. It specifies CASTGGGRSNQPQHF. V gene TRBV19 combines with J gene TRBJ1-5, with 7 bases matching TRBD1. The CDR3 loop spans 15 amino acids. CDR1 is LNHDA, CDR2 SQIVND, per germline (reference sequence). J was trimmed by 1 base and V by 7 bases; bases with no gene match: 7.

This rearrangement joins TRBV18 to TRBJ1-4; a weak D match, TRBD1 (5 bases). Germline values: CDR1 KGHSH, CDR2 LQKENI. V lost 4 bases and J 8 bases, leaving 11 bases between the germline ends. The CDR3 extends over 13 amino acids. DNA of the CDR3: TGTGCCAGCTCACGGGGCATTGACGAAAAACTGTTTTTT. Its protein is CASSRGIDEKLFF.

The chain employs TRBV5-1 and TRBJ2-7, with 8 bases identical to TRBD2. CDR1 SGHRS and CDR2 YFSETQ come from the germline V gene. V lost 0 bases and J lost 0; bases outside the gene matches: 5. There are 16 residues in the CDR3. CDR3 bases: TGCGCCAGCAGCTTGGTCGGGGGGGGAAGCTCCTACGAGCAGTACTTC. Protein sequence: CASSLVGGGSSYEQYF.

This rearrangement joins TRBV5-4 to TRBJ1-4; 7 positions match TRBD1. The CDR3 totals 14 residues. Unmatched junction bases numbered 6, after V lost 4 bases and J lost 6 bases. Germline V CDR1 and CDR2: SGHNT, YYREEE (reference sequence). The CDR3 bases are TGTGCCAGCAGCCCAAGGGGGCGCGATGAAAAACTGTTTTTT. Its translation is CASSPRGRDEKLFF.

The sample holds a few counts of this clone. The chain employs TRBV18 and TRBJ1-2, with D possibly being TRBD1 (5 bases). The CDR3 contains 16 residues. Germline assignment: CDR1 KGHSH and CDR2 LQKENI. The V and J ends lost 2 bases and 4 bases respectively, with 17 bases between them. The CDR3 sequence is CASSPRGRAYSYGYTF. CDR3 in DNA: TGTGCCAGCTCACCAAGGGGCAGGGCGTATTCCTATGGCTACACCTTC.

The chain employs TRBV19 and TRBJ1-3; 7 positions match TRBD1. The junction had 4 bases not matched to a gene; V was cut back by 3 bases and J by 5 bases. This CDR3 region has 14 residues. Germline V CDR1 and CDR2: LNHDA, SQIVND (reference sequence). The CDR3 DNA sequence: TGTGCCAGTAGTATCCCGGGACAGCGAAACACCATATATTTT. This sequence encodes CASSIPGQRNTIYF.

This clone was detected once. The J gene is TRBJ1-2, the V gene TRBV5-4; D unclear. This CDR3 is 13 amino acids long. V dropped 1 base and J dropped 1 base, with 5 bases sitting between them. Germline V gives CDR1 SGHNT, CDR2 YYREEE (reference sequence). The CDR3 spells CASSLNSNYGYTF. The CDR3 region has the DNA TGTGCCAGCAGCTTGAACAGTAACTATGGCTACACCTTC.

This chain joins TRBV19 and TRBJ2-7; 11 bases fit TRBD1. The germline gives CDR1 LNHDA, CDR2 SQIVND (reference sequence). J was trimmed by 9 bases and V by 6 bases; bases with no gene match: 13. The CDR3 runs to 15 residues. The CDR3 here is CASSPQTGTGGLQYF. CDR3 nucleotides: TGTGCCAGTAGCCCCCAAACCGGGACAGGGGGACTGCAGTACTTC. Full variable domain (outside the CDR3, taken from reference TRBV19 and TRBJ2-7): DGGITQSPKYLFRKEGQNVTLSCEQNLNHDAMYWYRQDPGQGLRLIYYSQIVNDFQKGDIAEGYSVSREKKESFPLTVTSAQKNPTAFYLCASSPQTGTGGLQYFGPGTRLTVT.

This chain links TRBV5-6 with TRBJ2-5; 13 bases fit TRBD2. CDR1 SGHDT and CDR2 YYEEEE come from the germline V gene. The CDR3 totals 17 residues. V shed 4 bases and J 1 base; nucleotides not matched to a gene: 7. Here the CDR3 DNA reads TGTGCCAGCAGCCGCGGGACTAGCGGGGCACCCCAAGAGACCCAGTACTTC. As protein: CASSRGTSGAPQETQYF. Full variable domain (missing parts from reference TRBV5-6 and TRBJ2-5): DAGVTQSPTHLIKTRGQQVTLRCSPKSGHDTVSWYQQALGQGPQFIFQYYEEEERQRGNFPDRFSGHQFPNYSSELNVNALLLGDSALYLCASSRGTSGAPQETQYFGPGTRLLVL.

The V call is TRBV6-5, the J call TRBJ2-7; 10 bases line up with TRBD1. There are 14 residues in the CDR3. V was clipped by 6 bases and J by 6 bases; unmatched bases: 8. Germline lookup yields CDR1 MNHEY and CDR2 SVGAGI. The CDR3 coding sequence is TGTGCCAGCAGACCCCCGGGACAGGGGTTCGAGCAGTACTTC. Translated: CASRPPGQGFEQYF.

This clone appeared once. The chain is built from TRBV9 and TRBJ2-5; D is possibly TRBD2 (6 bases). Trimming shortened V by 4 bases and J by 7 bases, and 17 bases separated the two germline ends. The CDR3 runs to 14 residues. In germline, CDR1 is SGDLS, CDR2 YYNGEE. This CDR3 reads CASSPRSGPGTQYF. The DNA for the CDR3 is TGTGCCAGCAGCCCCCGTAGCGGCCCGGGGACCCAGTACTTC.

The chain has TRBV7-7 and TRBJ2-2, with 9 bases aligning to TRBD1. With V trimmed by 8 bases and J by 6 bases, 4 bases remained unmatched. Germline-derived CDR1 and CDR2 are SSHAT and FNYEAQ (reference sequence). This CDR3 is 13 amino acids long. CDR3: CASAWDRAGELFF. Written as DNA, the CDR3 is TGTGCCAGCGCATGGGACAGGGCCGGGGAGCTGTTTTTT.

CDR3 nucleotides: TGTGCCAGCAGCGTTCCGGGATCAGAGCATTTT. As protein: CASSVPGSEHF. V usage is TRBV7-2 and J usage is TRBJ1-5, with D unclear. CDR1 is SGHTA and CDR2 is FQGNSA in the germline V gene. The ends were cut back, 5 bases at V and 14 bases at J, with 13 bases in the middle. This CDR3 has 11 residues.

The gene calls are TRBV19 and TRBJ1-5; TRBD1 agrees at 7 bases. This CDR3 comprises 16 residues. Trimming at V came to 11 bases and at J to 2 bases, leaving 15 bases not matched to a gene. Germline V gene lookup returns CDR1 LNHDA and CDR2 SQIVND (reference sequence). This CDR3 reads CAVKTGVPGGNQPQHF. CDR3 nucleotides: TGTGCCGTTAAAACAGGGGTCCCGGGAGGCAATCAGCCCCAGCATTTT.

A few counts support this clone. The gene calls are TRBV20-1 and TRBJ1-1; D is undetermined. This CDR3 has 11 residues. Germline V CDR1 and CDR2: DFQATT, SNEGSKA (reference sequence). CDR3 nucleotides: TGCAGGAAAGACAAGAACACTGAAGCTTTCTTT. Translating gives CRKDKNTEAFF.

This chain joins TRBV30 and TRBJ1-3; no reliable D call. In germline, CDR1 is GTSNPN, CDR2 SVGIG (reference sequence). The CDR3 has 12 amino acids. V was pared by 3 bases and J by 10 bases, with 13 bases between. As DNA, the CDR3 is TGTGCCTGGAGGGACTTCTTCGGGACCATATATTTT. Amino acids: CAWRDFFGTIYF.

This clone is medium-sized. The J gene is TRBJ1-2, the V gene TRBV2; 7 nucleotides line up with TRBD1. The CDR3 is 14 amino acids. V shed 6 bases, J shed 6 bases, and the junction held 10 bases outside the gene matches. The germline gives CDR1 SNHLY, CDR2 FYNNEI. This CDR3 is CASRDLTGPNGYTF. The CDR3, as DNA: TGTGCCAGCAGGGATCTGACAGGGCCGAATGGCTACACCTTC.

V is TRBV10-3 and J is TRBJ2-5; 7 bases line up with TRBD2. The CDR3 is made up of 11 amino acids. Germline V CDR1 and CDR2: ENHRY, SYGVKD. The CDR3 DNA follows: TGTGCATCGATGGGGGGGGAGACCCAGTACTTC. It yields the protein CASMGGETQYF.

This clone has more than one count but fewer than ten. CDR3 nucleotides: TGTGCCAGCAGGGTATCGGGTGCGAGTGGCTACACCTTC. Its translation is CASRVSGASGYTF. The gene calls are TRBV6-5 and TRBJ1-2; D not certain. Germline loops: CDR1 MNHEY, CDR2 SVGAGI. Between the trimmed V and J ends, which lost 6 bases and 7 bases, there was a span of 15 bases. The CDR3 has 13 amino acids.